These 26 T cell receptor beta chains were sequenced from one sample in a study of T-cell reconstitution after alpha-beta-depleted transplantation in children. Unique molecular identifiers were incorporated during preparation of the TCRbeta library. From the PCR reads, TCRdb called clonotypes with MiXCR, one entry per CDR3 protein. Of about 190,000 distinct CDR3 sequences listed, roughly 10% are singletons. Sample: PBMCs, taken before TCRalphabeta/CD19-depleted stem cell transplant. Receptors originate from a boy aged 2 to 10 with acute myeloid leukemia, due to receive a stem cell transplant.

This clonotype was seen more than once but under ten times. The genes are TRBV7-3 and TRBJ2-1; TRBD2 agrees at 9 bases. With V trimmed by 2 bases and J by 5 bases, 16 bases remained unmatched. The CDR3 consists of 19 residues. In germline, CDR1 is SGHTA, CDR2 FQGTGA. CDR3 sequence: CASSLGGPKAGGRDNEQFF. The CDR3 DNA reads as TGTGCCAGCAGCTTAGGAGGGCCCAAAGCGGGAGGCAGGGACAATGAGCAGTTCTTC.

This clonotype was detected many times. This rearrangement joins TRBV15 to TRBJ2-5, with D perhaps given as TRBD1 or TRBD2 (5 bases each). Germline V CDR1 and CDR2: LNHNV, YYDKDF (reference sequence). V lost 1 base and J lost 0, with 9 bases in between. There are 15 residues in the CDR3. The DNA for the CDR3 is TGTGCCACCAGCAGAGTCGAGGGGTACCAAGAGACCCAGTACTTC. The encoded protein is CATSRVEGYQETQYF.

The J gene is TRBJ2-2, the V gene TRBV30; D may match TRBD1 or TRBD2 (6 bases each). Trimming shortened V by 1 base and J by 6 bases, and 9 bases separated the two germline ends. Germline V gives CDR1 GTSNPN, CDR2 SVGIG (reference sequence). The CDR3 sequence is 13 residues long. In DNA form, the CDR3 reads TGTGCCTGGAGTGACAGGGACTCCGGGGAGCTGTTTTTT. This translates into CAWSDRDSGELFF.

This clonotype has a count of ten or more. V gene TRBV20-1 combines with J gene TRBJ2-7; possible D gene TRBD2, 6 bases. The germline gives CDR1 DFQATT, CDR2 SNEGSKA (reference sequence). CDR3 length equals 14 residues. The chain's CDR3 is CRGPSVEGKNEQYV. As DNA, the CDR3 is TGCAGGGGTCCTTCGGTGGAGGGTAAGAACGAGCAGTACGTC.

This clonotype was counted many times. The chain has TRBV7-2 and TRBJ1-1, with D unresolved. The ends were cut back, 5 bases at V and 1 base at J, with 11 bases in the middle. Germline assignment: CDR1 SGHTA and CDR2 FQGNSA. The CDR3 totals 14 residues. The CDR3 sequence is CASSPWPGNTEAFF. CDR3 DNA: TGTGCCAGCAGCCCCTGGCCAGGGAACACTGAAGCTTTCTTT.

At least ten counts were recorded for this clonotype. In DNA, the CDR3 is TGCGCCAGCAGCTTGGATGGGACTGACATTCAGTACTTC. Its protein product is CASSLDGTDIQYF. This chain links TRBV5-1 with TRBJ2-4; TRBD2 is a possible D gene (6 bases). Germline lookup yields CDR1 SGHRS and CDR2 YFSETQ. Trimming pared 0 bases from V and 8 bases from J, leaving 9 bases between. This CDR3 has 13 residues. Supplemented by reference TRBV5-1 and TRBJ2-4, the full variable domain reads KAGVTQTPRYLIKTRGQQVTLSCSPISGHRSVSWYQQTPGQGLQFLFEYFSETQRNKGNFPGRFSGRQFSNSRSEMNVSTLELGDSALYLCASSLDGTDIQYFGAGTRLSVL.

This clonotype was detected ten times or more. The chain has TRBV20-1 and TRBJ2-3; perhaps TRBD2 as D (5 bases). The V gene lost 0 bases and the J gene lost 1 base, with 8 bases spanning the gap. Germline assignment: CDR1 DFQATT and CDR2 SNEGSKA (reference sequence). The CDR3 totals 14 residues. The CDR3 sequence: CSAREERGTDTQYF. The CDR3 coding sequence is TGCAGTGCTAGAGAGGAGAGGGGCACAGATACGCAGTATTTT.

This clonotype was recorded many times. The chain carries TRBV5-6 and TRBJ1-1, with 7 positions matching TRBD1. There are 16 residues in the CDR3. Germline CDR1 reads SGHDT; CDR2 reads YYEEEE. The V segment lost 0 bases and the J segment 10 bases; nucleotides outside the gene matches: 15. In DNA form, the CDR3 reads TGTGCCAGCAGCTTGGGGAGGCGACAGGGCCCCTGGCCAGCTTTCTTT. This gives the protein CASSLGRRQGPWPAFF.

This clonotype came up many times. Here the CDR3 DNA reads TGCGCCAGCAGCCCAACAGGGCGGTACCAAGAGACCCAGTACTTC. This translates into CASSPTGRYQETQYF. J is TRBJ2-5 and V is TRBV5-1; TRBD1 is a possible D gene (6 bases). The V end was cut by 4 bases, the J end by 0 bases, with 13 bases between. CDR3 length: 15 amino acids. Germline lookup yields CDR1 SGHRS and CDR2 YFSETQ. The full variable domain, completed using reference TRBV5-1 and TRBJ2-5, is KAGVTQTPRYLIKTRGQQVTLSCSPISGHRSVSWYQQTPGQGLQFLFEYFSETQRNKGNFPGRFSGRQFSNSRSEMNVSTLELGDSALYLCASSPTGRYQETQYFGPGTRLLVL.

CDR3 bases: TGTGCCAGCAGTTACGGGGGGACTAGCGGGATCTACGAGCAGTACTTC. Residues: CASSYGGTSGIYEQYF. This chain uses TRBV6-2 or TRBV6-3 with TRBJ2-7, with TRBD2 matching over 13 bases. Germline V gives CDR1 MNHEY, CDR2 SVGEGT. There are 16 residues in the CDR3. V gave up 2 bases and J gave up 3 bases; unmatched junction bases: 4.

This chain links TRBV7-6 with TRBJ2-1, with D unclear. This CDR3 is built from 12 residues. The V end was cut by 2 bases, the J end by 7 bases, with 6 bases between. Germline V gives CDR1 SGHVS, CDR2 FNYEAQ. The DNA of the CDR3 is TGTGCCAGCAGCTTAAGGTCAAATGAGCAGTTCTTC. This sequence encodes CASSLRSNEQFF. Supplemented by reference TRBV7-6 and TRBJ2-1, the full variable domain reads GAGVSQSPRYKVTKRGQDVALRCDPISGHVSLYWYRQALGQGPEFLTYFNYEAQQDKSGLPNDRFSAERPEGSISTLTIQRTEQRDSAMYRCASSLRSNEQFFGPGTRLTVL.

The sample holds many counts of this clonotype. The chain couples TRBV5-1 to TRBJ1-1; D unclear. This CDR3 has 15 residues. Trimming shortened V by 0 bases and J by 3 bases, and 12 bases separated the two germline ends. Per the germline V gene, CDR1 is SGHRS and CDR2 is YFSETQ. CDR3 sequence (DNA): TGCGCCAGCAGCTTGGTAGTAGGGTTAGACACTGAAGCTTTCTTT. Translating gives CASSLVVGLDTEAFF.

The sample holds many counts of this clonotype. The chain combines TRBV29-1 with TRBJ1-1; D is unclear. This CDR3 spans 12 amino acids. The germline CDR1 and CDR2 sequences are SQVTM and ANQGSEA. V was trimmed by 5 bases and J by 5 bases, leaving 12 bases between them. CDR3 DNA: TGCAGCGTTCAGACACGCAGGACTGAAGCTTTCTTT. Residues: CSVQTRRTEAFF.

This clonotype was seen ten or more times. This chain links TRBV12-5 with TRBJ2-1, with unresolved D. Per the germline V gene, CDR1 is LGHNT and CDR2 is FRNRAP. CDR3 length equals 18 residues. V dropped 5 bases and J dropped 6 bases, with 26 bases sitting between them. In DNA, the CDR3 is TGTGCTAGTGGTAGCCCAAATTCGACTCCCACGTGGCGCAATGAGCAGTTCTTC. Translation gives CASGSPNSTPTWRNEQFF.

This clonotype was seen many times. The chain employs TRBV4-1 and TRBJ1-2; no reliable D call. V shed 5 bases and J shed 7 bases, with 14 bases lying between them. The CDR3 is 13 amino acids. The germline V gene has CDR1 MGHRA and CDR2 YSYEKL. This chain's CDR3 is CASSTPDSPGYTF. CDR3 coding DNA: TGCGCCAGCAGCACACCGGACTCCCCTGGCTACACCTTC.

This clonotype was seen ten or more times. This chain links TRBV20-1 with TRBJ1-2, with unresolved D. The CDR3 spans 13 residues. Germline CDR1 DFQATT, CDR2 SNEGSKA (reference sequence). V dropped 3 bases and J dropped 5 bases, with 13 bases sitting between them. The CDR3 DNA follows: TGCAGTGCTAGGCCCCAGATGGGGTATGGCTACACCTTC. Translated, it gives CSARPQMGYGYTF.

This clonotype came up many times. The chain is built from TRBV12-3 or TRBV12-4 and TRBJ1-4; 12 nucleotides agree with TRBD1. After removal of 4 bases from V and 2 bases from J, the junction contained 5 bases not matched to a gene. The CDR3 covers 17 residues. CDR3 residues: CASSSPGQGATNEKLFF. The DNA for the CDR3 is TGTGCCAGCAGTTCCCCGGGACAGGGGGCCACTAATGAAAAACTGTTTTTT.

At least ten counts were recorded for this clonotype. The rearrangement links TRBV27 to TRBJ2-1, with TRBD2 matching 10 bases. The CDR3 spans 18 residues. Germline assignment: CDR1 MNHEY and CDR2 SMNVEV (reference sequence). The trim removed 4 bases at V and 1 base at J, leaving 10 bases unmatched. The CDR3 sequence is CASSSSYLAGVSYNEQFF. The CDR3, as DNA: TGTGCCAGCAGTTCGTCTTATCTAGCGGGAGTATCCTACAATGAGCAGTTCTTC.

At least ten counts were recorded for this clonotype. This sequence joins TRBV7-6 and TRBJ2-1, with 12 nucleotides matching TRBD2. Germline-derived CDR1 and CDR2 are SGHVS and FNYEAQ. Trimming removed 1 base from V and 8 bases from J; junction bases left unmatched: 6. The CDR3 is 16 residues long. In DNA form, the CDR3 reads TGTGCCAGCAGCTTAGAGGCTAGCGGGGGGGCTGATGAGCAGTTCTTC. Translated, it gives CASSLEASGGADEQFF.

This clonotype appeared many times. The J gene is TRBJ2-1, the V gene TRBV7-2, with TRBD2 matching over 10 bases. This CDR3 is 16 amino acids long. The trim removed 5 bases at V and 3 bases at J, leaving 7 bases unmatched. Germline values: CDR1 SGHTA, CDR2 FQGNSA. CDR3 amino acids: CASSGQGLAVYNEQFF. Written as DNA, the CDR3 is TGTGCCAGCAGCGGCCAAGGACTAGCGGTCTACAATGAGCAGTTCTTC.

The V gene is TRBV5-1, the J gene TRBJ2-1; D is possibly TRBD2 (6 bases). The V end was cut by 3 bases, the J end by 5 bases, with 15 bases between. Per germline, CDR1 SGHRS and CDR2 YFSETQ. The CDR3 runs 15 residues. CDR3 sequence (DNA): TGCGCCAGCAGCTCTCTACCGGGGGTGAACAATGAGCAGTTCTTC. Translation gives CASSSLPGVNNEQFF.

This clonotype was seen many times. V usage is TRBV6-5 and J usage is TRBJ2-3; 8 bases agree with TRBD2. J lost 4 bases, V lost 0 bases, and 6 bases had no gene match. CDR3 length equals 16 residues. Germline V gene sequence: CDR1 MNHEY, CDR2 SVGAGI. The CDR3 region has the DNA TGTGCCAGCAGTTACTCGGGAGCGGGAGTTCCAGATACGCAGTATTTT. Protein product: CASSYSGAGVPDTQYF.

This clonotype was counted ten times or more. The V call is TRBV7-2, the J call TRBJ1-5; D unresolved. This CDR3 contains 13 residues. Germline V gives CDR1 SGHTA, CDR2 FQGNSA. The V end lost 6 bases, the J end lost 2 bases, and 8 bases lay between the germline ends. In nucleotides, the CDR3 is TGTGCCAGCAGGGAAATGGGCAATCAGCCCCAGCATTTT. This encodes CASREMGNQPQHF. The full variable domain, completed using reference TRBV7-2 and TRBJ1-5, is GAGVSQSPSNKVTEKGKDVELRCDPISGHTALYWYRQSLGQGLEFLIYFQGNSAPDKSGLPSDRFSAERTGGSVSTLTIQRTQQEDSAVYLCASREMGNQPQHFGDGTRLSIL.

This clonotype came up many times. The chain uses TRBV7-8 and TRBJ2-1, with D perhaps matching TRBD1 (7 bases). Trimming pared 4 bases from V and 7 bases from J, leaving 20 bases between. Germline loops: CDR1 SGHVS, CDR2 FQNEAQ. The length of the CDR3 is 16 residues. This chain's CDR3 is CASSSPTGRIFNEQFF. The CDR3 DNA reads as TGTGCCAGCAGCTCCCCGACAGGGAGGATTTTTAATGAGCAGTTCTTC.

This clonotype was recorded at least ten times. The rearrangement uses TRBV6-6 and TRBJ2-5; D is possibly TRBD2 (6 bases). Germline assignment: CDR1 MNHNY and CDR2 SVGAGI (reference sequence). The CDR3 is 13 residues long. V lost 4 bases to trimming and J lost 0 bases, with 6 bases between them. CDR3 sequence reads: CASSWTNQETQYF. As DNA, the CDR3 is TGTGCCAGCAGTTGGACTAACCAAGAGACCCAGTACTTC.

This clonotype was detected ten times or more. The chain uses TRBV6-1 and TRBJ2-5, with 9 bases lining up with TRBD2. Germline V gene sequence: CDR1 MNHNS, CDR2 SASEGT. With V trimmed by 6 bases and J by 2 bases, 19 bases remained unmatched. This CDR3 has 19 residues. DNA of the CDR3: TGTGCCAGCAGCGTTTTTGGCGGGGGGGCCGCTTCGGTGCAAGAGACCCAGTACTTC. This encodes CASSVFGGGAASVQETQYF.